This is a list of T cell receptor beta chains from one sample in a study of regulatory T cells. Repertoires were generated with immunoSEQ multiplex PCR, while TCRdb's copy carries only in-frame clones and drops some. The profile shows around 2,500 clones, approximately 90% of them singletons. Sequencing used CD4+ Tregs sorted from blood. Source of these receptors: a child aged 5 to 17 with CD3G deficiency. Each CDR3 is given with its conserved first and last residue. Each record gives: V gene, J gene, D gene, clone size, CDR3 DNA, CDR3 protein. D genes are given only for firm matches. The listing skips clone size in some rows; elsewhere it reads once, few, many or a size class.

TRBV19,TRBJ2-2,-,-,TGTGCCAGTAGTCGGCCAGGGCCCACCGGGGAGCTGCTTTTT,CASSRPGPTGELLF
TRBV28,TRBJ2-6,-,-,TGTGCCAGCAGTACGGAGGGGGCTGGGGCCAACGTCCTGACTTTC,CASSTEGAGANVLTF
TRBV11-2,TRBJ2-7,-,-,TGTGCCAGCAGCTTAGCGGGCCAGGGGACCTACGAGCAGTACTTC,CASSLAGQGTYEQYF
TRBV6-1,TRBJ1-2,-,-,TGTGCCAGCAGTGAAGGAGCTCGACGGACCTATGGCTACACCTTC,CASSEGARRTYGYTF
TRBV18,TRBJ2-7,TRBD2,once,TGTGCCAGCTCACCACATCCGAGCGGGAGCTCCTACGAGCAGTACTTC,CASSPHPSGSSYEQYF
TRBV28,TRBJ2-7,-,-,TGTGCCAGCAGTTCCCCCGGGACCACCTACGAGCAGTACTTC,CASSSPGTTYEQYF
TRBV28,TRBJ2-7,TRBD1,-,TGTGCCAGCAGTTTTAGGGGGACAGGCTACGAGCAGTACTTC,CASSFRGTGYEQYF
TRBV28,TRBJ1-1,-,-,TGTGCCAGCAGTTTTGGAGGGTTGAGCACTGAAGCTTTCTTT,CASSFGGLSTEAFF
TRBV28,TRBJ1-1,-,once,TGTGCCAGCAGTCCTCAGGGGAAAGGAAATACGAACACTGAAGCTTTCTTT,CASSPQGKGNTNTEAFF
TRBV7-9,TRBJ2-5,-,once,TGTGCCAGCAGCTTACTCGGCAGACAAGAGACCCAGTACTTC,CASSLLGRQETQYF
TRBV19,TRBJ2-2,TRBD2,-,TGTGCCAGTAGGGGCGGGAGGACCGGGGAGCTGTTTTTT,CASRGGRTGELFF
TRBV5-1,TRBJ2-1,TRBD2,-,TGCGCCAGCAGCCGCGGGACTAGCGGAGCCAATGAGCAGTTCTTC,CASSRGTSGANEQFF
TRBV6-6,TRBJ2-1,TRBD2,-,TGTGCCAGCTCCGGGACTAGCGGGTTGAATGAGCAGTTCTTC,CASSGTSGLNEQFF
TRBV6-1,TRBJ1-5,TRBD1,-,TGTGCCAGCAGTGCTGACAGGGGCAGGCAGCCCCAGCATTTT,CASSADRGRQPQHF
TRBV7-9,TRBJ1-1,TRBD1,-,TGTGCCAGCAGCCTCAGGGGGAGCACTGAAGCTTTCTTT,CASSLRGSTEAFF
TRBV7-8,TRBJ2-1,-,-,TGTGCCAGCAGCCGGGAGAGACAGGGAAGAGGCAATGAGCAGTTCTTC,CASSRERQGRGNEQFF
TRBV11-2,TRBJ2-1,-,-,TGTGCCAGCAGCGGGGGGGCAGGGGGCGTCGATGAGCAGTTCTTC,CASSGGAGGVDEQFF
TRBV6-6,TRBJ2-7,-,-,TGTGCCAGCAGTTACGCCACAAGGGGCGAGCAGTACTTC,CASSYATRGEQYF
TRBV18,TRBJ2-7,-,-,TGTGCCAGCTCACCGGGACTGGGCGGCGAGCAGTACTTC,CASSPGLGGEQYF
TRBV14,TRBJ1-2,TRBD1,once,TGTGCCAGACCAAAGACCAGGGACAGGGCCGGCTACACCTTC,CARPKTRDRAGYTF
TRBV19,TRBJ2-1,TRBD2,-,TGTGCCAGTAGTATAGGACTAGCGGGAGGGCCCTTGCAGTTCTTC,CASSIGLAGGPLQFF
TRBV6-1,TRBJ2-1,-,-,TGTGCCAGCAGTGCCACGGGTGTCGATGAGCAGTTCTTC,CASSATGVDEQFF
TRBV29-1,TRBJ2-3,TRBD2,-,TGCAGCGCCGGGGGGGAATGCAGGGATAGCACAGATACGCAGTATTTT,CSAGGECRDSTDTQYF
TRBV28,TRBJ2-1,TRBD2,-,TGTGCCAGCAGTTTACGGCTAGCGGGAGGGAATGAGCAGTTCTTC,CASSLRLAGGNEQFF
TRBV6-1,TRBJ2-7,TRBD2,-,TGTGCCAGCAGTATTGAGCGGGGCGAGCAGTACTTC,CASSIERGEQYF
TRBV28,TRBJ2-7,-,-,TGTGCCAGCAGGGGTAGATGGGCCTCCTACGAGCAGTACTTC,CASRGRWASYEQYF
TRBV11-2,TRBJ2-5,-,-,TGTGCCAGCAGCTTAGATCCTAGCCGGGAGACCCAGTACTTC,CASSLDPSRETQYF
TRBV28,TRBJ1-5,-,-,TGTGCCAGCAAAACAGGGCACGGAGCCAATCAGCCCCAGCATTTT,CASKTGHGANQPQHF